These 18 T cell receptor beta chains were all obtained from the same sample, sequenced in a study of cytomegalovirus exposure and HLA in healthy donors. PCR was performed using 60 Vbeta and 13 Jbeta primers. Clones were sequenced by immunoSEQ multiplex PCR, and TCRdb holds only the in-frame ones, with some missing. The sample has about 92,000 clones; around 70% are singletons. Sequenced: PBMCs. Receptor source: a man in his fifties in good health and CMV-seronegative.

This sequence joins TRBV28 and TRBJ2-6; D call uncertain. The CDR3 has 16 residues. Trimming took 4 bases from V and 1 from J, leaving 11 bases between them. Germline V lookup: CDR1 MDHEN, CDR2 SYDVKM. DNA for the CDR3: TGTGCCAGCAGTTCATTAACTGATTCTGGGGCCAACGTCCTGACTTTC. This codes for CASSSLTDSGANVLTF.

The chain carries TRBV4-3 and TRBJ2-4; D not resolved. Germline V lookup: CDR1 LGHNA, CDR2 YSLEER. The CDR3 consists of 21 residues. Trimming left V 1 base short and J 0 bases short, with 25 bases between. In DNA, the CDR3 is TGCGCCAGCAGCCAAGCGTTTTTCGTAAGTGGCCCGCGAGGAGCCAAAAACATTCAGTACTTC. It specifies CASSQAFFVSGPRGAKNIQYF.

The rearrangement uses TRBV6-5 and TRBJ2-7; D remains unclear. Trimming took off 2 bases at V and 2 bases at J, with 16 bases between the two ends. The CDR3 contains 16 residues. CDR1 MNHEY and CDR2 SVGAGI come from the germline V gene. CDR3 region: CASSYTPPVVPYEQYF. In DNA form, the CDR3 reads TGTGCCAGCAGTTACACGCCCCCGGTAGTCCCCTACGAGCAGTACTTC.

This clone appeared a single time. The chain employs TRBV30 and TRBJ2-3, with 10 bases lining up with TRBD1. J gave up 4 bases and V 6 bases, and 10 bases lay outside the gene matches. The CDR3 sequence is 15 residues long. The germline CDR1 and CDR2 sequences are GTSNPN and SVGIG (reference sequence). CDR3 nucleotides: TGTGCCTGTGTTCCGGACAGGGGGTTCCCAGATACGCAGTATTTT. This codes for CACVPDRGFPDTQYF.

The chain has TRBV5-1 and TRBJ1-1, with a possible D match to TRBD1 (6 bases). CDR1 and CDR2 from the germline V gene are SGHRS and YFSETQ. This CDR3 is built from 15 residues. V shed 4 bases and J shed 3 bases, with 16 bases lying between them. The CDR3 DNA is TGCGCCAGCAGCCCCATGGTGGGACACTACACTGAAGCTTTCTTT. It is translated as CASSPMVGHYTEAFF.

This clone was seen many times. The chain uses TRBV2 and TRBJ2-2; the match to TRBD1 covers 8 bases. The junction had 7 bases not matched to a gene; V was cut back by 7 bases and J by 3 bases. Germline lookup yields CDR1 SNHLY and CDR2 FYNNEI. There are 15 residues in the CDR3. The CDR3 loop reads CASTSPRGHTGELFF. CDR3 bases: TGTGCCAGCACCTCGCCCAGGGGGCACACCGGGGAGCTGTTTTTT.

The rearrangement links TRBV4-2 to TRBJ2-1, with TRBD2 identical over 10 bases. The germline CDR1 and CDR2 sequences are LGHNA and YNFKEQ. This CDR3 has 15 residues. Unmatched junction bases numbered 6, after V lost 4 bases and J lost 6 bases. This CDR3 reads CASSPGLAFPNEQFF. In nucleotides, the CDR3 is TGTGCCAGCAGCCCGGGACTAGCGTTCCCCAATGAGCAGTTCTTC.

On this clone itself: The sample contains more than one DNA sequence encoding this CDR3. The rearrangement joins TRBV7-9 to TRBJ2-1; 10 nucleotides agree with TRBD2. The CDR3 is made up of 16 amino acids. The ends lost 0 bases at V and 2 bases at J; junction bases unmatched: 1. Germline V gene lookup returns CDR1 SEHNR and CDR2 FQNEAQ (reference sequence). The CDR3 spells CASSLALAGAYNEQFF. The CDR3 bases are TGTGCCAGCAGCTTAGCGCTAGCGGGAGCCTACAATGAGCAGTTCTTC.

This clone came up a few times. The rearrangement links TRBV2 to TRBJ2-1, with 12 bases lining up with TRBD2. Losses at the gene ends were 6 bases for V and 5 bases for J; bases not matched to a gene: 5. Looked up from germline, CDR1 is SNHLY and CDR2 is FYNNEI. The CDR3 contains 15 residues. The CDR3 coding sequence is TGTGCCAGCAGGGAGACTAGCGGGGGCAACAATGAGCAGTTCTTC. Translation: CASRETSGGNNEQFF.

In regard to this clone: A read error may account for a junction end that differs from germline. The chain links TRBV4-3 to TRBJ1-2; D remains unclear. From germline, CDR1 is LGHNA and CDR2 YSLEER. The CDR3 is 15 residues long. This CDR3 reads CASSKDFGESYGYTF. Here the CDR3 DNA reads TGCGCCAGCAGCAAAGATTTTGGGGAGAGCTATGGCTACACCTTC.

This clone showed up just a few times. This chain joins TRBV2 and TRBJ2-5; no clear D. This CDR3 has 14 amino acids. V lost 3 bases and J lost 5, with 13 bases in between. Germline assignment: CDR1 SNHLY and CDR2 FYNNEI. The CDR3 nucleotides are TGTGCCAGCAGTGATACGCCTCGAGCTGAGACCCAGTACTTC. Protein sequence: CASSDTPRAETQYF.

The V call is TRBV5-4, the J call TRBJ1-5; D is possibly TRBD1 (6 bases). CDR1 and CDR2 from the germline V gene are SGHNT and YYREEE (reference sequence). CDR3 length equals 14 residues. Trimming removed 3 bases from V and 1 base from J, with 8 bases in between. The CDR3: CASSYGTSNQPQHF. The DNA for the CDR3 is TGTGCCAGCAGCTACGGGACAAGCAATCAGCCCCAGCATTTT.

This sequence joins TRBV5-6 and TRBJ2-7; D is ambiguous. This CDR3 contains 14 residues. Germline V CDR1 and CDR2: SGHDT, YYEEEE. V lost 0 bases to trimming and J lost 1 base, with 8 bases between them. CDR3 residues: CASSLGAGSYEQYV. The CDR3 DNA sequence: TGTGCCAGCAGCTTGGGGGCAGGATCCTACGAGCAGTACGTC.

The V gene is TRBV30, the J gene TRBJ1-2; TRBD1 might be the D (6 bases). Trimming shortened V by 2 bases and J by 5 bases, and 15 bases separated the two germline ends. The CDR3 totals 14 residues. The germline V gene encodes CDR1 GTSNPN and CDR2 SVGIG (reference sequence). This chain's CDR3 is CAWSWGGAVYGYTF. For the CDR3, the DNA is TGTGCCTGGAGTTGGGGGGGCGCGGTATATGGCTACACCTTC.

This clone was seen only a few times. The chain carries TRBV5-4 and TRBJ2-3; 9 bases are a match to TRBD1. The CDR3 consists of 17 residues. V lost 0 bases to trimming and J lost 3 bases; unmatched junction nucleotides: 8. CDR1 and CDR2 from the germline V gene are SGHNT and YYREEE (reference sequence). CDR3 DNA: TGTGCCAGCAGCTTGGCTACAGGGGGCTTTGGGACAGATACGCAGTATTTT. This codes for CASSLATGGFGTDTQYF.

This CDR3 is CASSRRQGTDTQYF. CDR3 bases: TGTGCCAGCAGCCGAAGACAGGGGACAGATACGCAGTATTTT. The V gene is TRBV6-5, the J gene TRBJ2-3, with 8 bases lining up with TRBD1. Germline trimming cut 6 bases from V and 3 bases from J; bases unmatched to any gene: 5. The CDR3 is made up of 14 amino acids. CDR1 is MNHEY and CDR2 is SVGAGI in the germline V gene.

Remarks on this clone: The same CDR3 arises from other DNA sequences in this sample as well. The V call is TRBV5-4, the J call TRBJ1-2, with D perhaps matching TRBD1 (5 bases). V was clipped by 2 bases and J by 1 base, with 6 bases between them. Germline V gives CDR1 SGHNT, CDR2 YYREEE (reference sequence). The CDR3 totals 13 residues. CDR3 loop: CASSFQGNYGYTF. The CDR3, as DNA: TGTGCCAGCAGCTTTCAGGGTAACTATGGCTACACCTTC.

The rearrangement links TRBV19 to TRBJ1-3; D is unclear. V was shortened by 7 bases and J by 0 bases, with 13 bases between the two germline ends. The V gene's germline CDR1 is LNHDA and CDR2 SQIVND (reference sequence). The CDR3 loop spans 15 amino acids. In DNA, the CDR3 is TGTGCCAGTACCCCTAGAATACTCTCTGGAAACACCATATATTTT. This codes for CASTPRILSGNTIYF.